This TCR beta chain was sequenced in a study of blood T cells in healthy people across ages. Germline V gene lookup returns CDR1 SNHLY and CDR2 FYNNEI. The CDR3 loop spans 13 amino acids. Trimming took off 3 bases at V and 11 bases at J, with 13 bases between the two ends. With a J-beta primer mix and a sample-barcoded 5' primer, a second PCR ran about 7 to 12 cycles. TCRdb independently ran MiXCR on the 5' RACE reads; one entry per CDR3 protein. The table shows about 810,000 distinct CDR3 sequences, with roughly 35% occurring only once. This clonotype was seen a handful of times. The source material was blood. The gene calls are TRBV2 and TRBJ1-4; D possibly corresponds to TRBD1 (5 bases). This TCR was sampled from a man between 18 and 29 years old in good health. The DNA for the CDR3 is TGTGCCAGCAGTGACAGGAGTCGGGGCAAACTGTTTTTT. It yields the protein CASSDRSRGKLFF.